These 10 T cell receptor beta chains came from one sample sequenced in a study of OX40 agonist ivuxolimab in advanced cancers. Sequenced by immunoSEQ multiplex PCR; TCRdb stores in-frame clones only, minus some. This sample has 45,000 to 60,000 clones, with about four fifths found just once. This specimen was CD4+ or CD8+ T cells sorted from blood, taken in a trial of the OX40 agonist ivuxolimab. Receptor source: an adult with an advanced solid tumor such as melanoma, head and neck, liver or kidney cancer.

This sequence joins TRBV4-3 and TRBJ2-1, with TRBD2 matching 9 bases. The ends lost 1 base at V and 5 bases at J; junction bases unmatched: 3. The germline V gene encodes CDR1 LGHNA and CDR2 YSLEER. The CDR3 length is 15 residues. The CDR3 bases are TGCGCCAGCAGCCAAGGGTGGACTAGCGACAATGAGCAGTTCTTC. This gives the protein CASSQGWTSDNEQFF.

The V call is TRBV4-2, the J call TRBJ1-5; D ambiguous. The V gene lost 1 base and the J gene lost 4 bases, with 5 bases spanning the gap. The CDR3 runs to 13 residues. The germline V gene has CDR1 LGHNA and CDR2 YNFKEQ. In nucleotides, the CDR3 is TGTGCCAGCAGCCAAGCCCGGAATCAGCCCCAGCATTTT. It codes for CASSQARNQPQHF.

J is TRBJ1-2 and V is TRBV6-1; D is ambiguous. Trimming took off 0 bases at V and 4 bases at J, with 3 bases between the two ends. This CDR3 region has 12 residues. From germline, CDR1 is MNHNS and CDR2 SASEGT. CDR3 residues: CASSEAGYGYTF. The CDR3 DNA sequence: TGTGCCAGCAGTGAAGCAGGCTATGGCTACACCTTC.

This clone was seen once. The CDR3 bases are TGTGCCAGTCAGCGGGAGGGGACCTACAATGAGCAGTTCTTC. Translated, it gives CASQREGTYNEQFF. The J gene is TRBJ2-1, the V gene TRBV9; TRBD2 aligns across 10 bases. V was pared by 8 bases and J by 2 bases, with 4 bases of the junction left unmatched. Germline loops: CDR1 SGDLS, CDR2 YYNGEE. CDR3 length: 14 amino acids.

This clone was detected only once. The chain recombines TRBV6-1 with TRBJ1-1, with D hard to call. Trimming left V 10 bases short and J 6 bases short, with 9 bases between. Germline CDR1 and CDR2: MNHNS and SASEGT. CDR3 length: 10 residues. The DNA of the CDR3 is TGTGCCACCAGGATCGCTGAAGCTTTCTTT. Translated, it gives CATRIAEAFF.

This chain joins TRBV30 and TRBJ2-2; TRBD1 is a possible D gene (6 bases). The CDR3 is 15 amino acids. The V gene lost 0 bases and the J gene lost 6 bases, with 14 bases spanning the gap. Germline loops: CDR1 GTSNPN, CDR2 SVGIG (reference sequence). The CDR3 bases are TGTGCCTGGAGTGTAACAGGGTTTTCGTCCGGGGAGCTGTTTTTT. Translating it yields CAWSVTGFSSGELFF.

The chain combines TRBV27 with TRBJ1-2; 9 positions agree with TRBD1. Germline V lookup: CDR1 MNHEY, CDR2 SMNVEV (reference sequence). The CDR3 covers 13 residues. Trimming took 6 bases from V and 7 from J; bases not matched to a gene: 6. The CDR3 is CASRPTGGSGYTF. The CDR3 DNA reads as TGTGCCAGCAGGCCAACAGGGGGCTCTGGCTACACCTTC.

V is TRBV5-4 and J is TRBJ1-1, with TRBD1 as a possible D gene (5 bases). CDR1 SGHNT and CDR2 YYREEE come from the germline V gene (reference sequence). V lost 1 base and J 3 bases, leaving 7 bases between the germline ends. This CDR3 comprises 13 residues. CDR3 region: CASSLRGDTEAFF. DNA of the CDR3: TGTGCCAGCAGCTTGAGGGGAGACACTGAAGCTTTCTTT.

The chain has TRBV7-2 and TRBJ2-7; 9 nucleotides match TRBD2. Germline CDR1 reads SGHTA; CDR2 reads FQGNSA. With V trimmed by 8 bases and J by 6 bases, 8 bases remained unmatched. CDR3 length: 13 amino acids. Here the CDR3 reads CASVSVAGAEQYF. For the CDR3, the DNA is TGTGCCAGCGTATCCGTAGCGGGGGCCGAGCAGTACTTC.

The chain recombines TRBV10-3 with TRBJ1-2; D not certain. Per germline, CDR1 ENHRY and CDR2 SYGVKD. The CDR3 length is 15 residues. V was cut by 0 bases and J by 2 bases, with 10 bases left in between. For the CDR3, the DNA is TGTGCCATCAGTGAGTCGCCGGGAGGGAACTATGGCTACACCTTC. It translates to CAISESPGGNYGYTF.